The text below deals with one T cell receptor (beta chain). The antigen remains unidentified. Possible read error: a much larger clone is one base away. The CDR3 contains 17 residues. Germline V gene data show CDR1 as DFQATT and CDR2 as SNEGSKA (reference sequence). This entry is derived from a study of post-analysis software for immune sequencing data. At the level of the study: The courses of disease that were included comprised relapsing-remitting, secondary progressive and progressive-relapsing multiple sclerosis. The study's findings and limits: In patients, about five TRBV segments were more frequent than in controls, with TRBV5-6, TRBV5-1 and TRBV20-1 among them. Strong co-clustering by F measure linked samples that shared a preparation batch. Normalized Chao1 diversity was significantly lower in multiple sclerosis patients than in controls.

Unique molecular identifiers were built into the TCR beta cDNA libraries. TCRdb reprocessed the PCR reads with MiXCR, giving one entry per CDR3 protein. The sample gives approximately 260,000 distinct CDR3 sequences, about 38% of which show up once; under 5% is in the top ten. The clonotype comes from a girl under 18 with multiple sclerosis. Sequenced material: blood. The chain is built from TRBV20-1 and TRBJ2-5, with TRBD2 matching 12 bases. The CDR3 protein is CSPRARLAGDGQETQYF. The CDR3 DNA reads TGCAGTCCTAGAGCGAGACTAGCGGGAGACGGACAGGAGACCCAGTACTTC.